This TCR beta chain is from a study of blood T cells in healthy people across ages. The CDR3 is 14 residues long. CDR1 is SEHNR and CDR2 is FQNEAQ in the germline V gene (reference sequence). V was shortened by 4 bases and J by 0 bases, with 10 bases between the two germline ends. This clonotype was observed many times. A J-beta primer mix and a sample-barcoded 5' primer were used in a second PCR of roughly 6 to 11 cycles. In TCRdb, the 5' RACE reads were re-called with MiXCR into one record per CDR3 protein. The sample lists around 1.7 million distinct CDR3 sequences; 28% were seen once. Sequenced input: blood. The chain is built from TRBV7-9 and TRBJ2-7; D is perhaps TRBD2 (5 bases). The TCR originated in a young woman in good health. The CDR3 loop is CASSSIAFSYEQYF. The CDR3, as DNA: TGTGCCAGCAGCTCCATAGCGTTCTCCTACGAGCAGTACTTC.